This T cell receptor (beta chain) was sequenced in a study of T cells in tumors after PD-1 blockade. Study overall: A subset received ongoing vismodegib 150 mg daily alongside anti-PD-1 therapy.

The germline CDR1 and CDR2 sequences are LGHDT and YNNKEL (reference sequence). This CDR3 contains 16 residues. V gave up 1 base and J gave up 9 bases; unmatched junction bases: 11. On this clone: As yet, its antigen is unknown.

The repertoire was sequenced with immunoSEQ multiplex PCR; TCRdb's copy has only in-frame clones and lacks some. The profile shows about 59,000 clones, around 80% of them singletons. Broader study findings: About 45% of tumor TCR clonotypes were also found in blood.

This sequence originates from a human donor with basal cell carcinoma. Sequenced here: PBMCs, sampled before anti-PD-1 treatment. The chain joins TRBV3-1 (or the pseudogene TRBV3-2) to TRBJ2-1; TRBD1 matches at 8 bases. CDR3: CASSQVRQGKTGEQFF. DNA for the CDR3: TGTGCCAGCAGCCAAGTCAGACAGGGGAAGACGGGTGAGCAGTTCTTC.